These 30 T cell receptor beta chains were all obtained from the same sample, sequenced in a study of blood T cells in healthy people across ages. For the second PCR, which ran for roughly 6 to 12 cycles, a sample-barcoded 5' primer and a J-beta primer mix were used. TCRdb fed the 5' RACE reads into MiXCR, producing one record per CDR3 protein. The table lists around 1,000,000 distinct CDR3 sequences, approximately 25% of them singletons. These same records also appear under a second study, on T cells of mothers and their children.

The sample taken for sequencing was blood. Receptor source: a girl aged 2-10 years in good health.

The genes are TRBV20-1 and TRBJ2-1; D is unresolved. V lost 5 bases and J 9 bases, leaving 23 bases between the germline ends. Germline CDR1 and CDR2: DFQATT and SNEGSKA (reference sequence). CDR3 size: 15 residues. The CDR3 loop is CSAEARAMLRSEQFF. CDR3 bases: TGCAGTGCTGAAGCTAGGGCCATGCTAAGGAGTGAGCAGTTCTTC.

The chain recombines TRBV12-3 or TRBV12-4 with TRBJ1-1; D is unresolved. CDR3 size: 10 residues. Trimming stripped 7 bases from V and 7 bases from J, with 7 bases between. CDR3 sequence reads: CASKADEAFF. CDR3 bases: TGTGCCAGCAAGGCGGATGAAGCTTTCTTT.

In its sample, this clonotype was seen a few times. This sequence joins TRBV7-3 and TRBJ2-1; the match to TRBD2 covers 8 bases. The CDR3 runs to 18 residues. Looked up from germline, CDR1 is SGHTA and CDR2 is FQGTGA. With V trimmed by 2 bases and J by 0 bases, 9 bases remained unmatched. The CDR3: CASSLLPLAALSYNEQFF. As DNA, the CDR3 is TGTGCCAGCAGCTTACTACCACTAGCGGCTCTCTCCTACAATGAGCAGTTCTTC.

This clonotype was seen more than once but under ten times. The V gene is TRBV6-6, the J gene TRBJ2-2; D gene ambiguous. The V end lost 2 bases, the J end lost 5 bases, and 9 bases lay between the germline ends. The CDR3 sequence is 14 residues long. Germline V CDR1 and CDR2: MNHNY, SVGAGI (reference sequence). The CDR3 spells CASSYAGVTGELFF. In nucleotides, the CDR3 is TGTGCCAGCAGTTACGCTGGGGTGACCGGGGAGCTGTTTTTT.

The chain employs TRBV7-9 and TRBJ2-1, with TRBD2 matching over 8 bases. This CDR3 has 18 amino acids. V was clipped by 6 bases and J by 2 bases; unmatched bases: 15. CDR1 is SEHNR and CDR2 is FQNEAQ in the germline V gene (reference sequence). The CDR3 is CASSRPGGPTPTYNEQFF. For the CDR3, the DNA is TGTGCCAGCAGTCGGCCGGGGGGGCCAACCCCAACCTACAATGAGCAGTTCTTC.

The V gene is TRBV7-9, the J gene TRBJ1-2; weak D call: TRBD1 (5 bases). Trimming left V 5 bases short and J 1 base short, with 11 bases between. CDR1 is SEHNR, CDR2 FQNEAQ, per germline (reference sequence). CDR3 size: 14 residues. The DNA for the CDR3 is TGTGCCAGCAGCCATTTAGACAGTAACTATGGCTACACCTTC. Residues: CASSHLDSNYGYTF.

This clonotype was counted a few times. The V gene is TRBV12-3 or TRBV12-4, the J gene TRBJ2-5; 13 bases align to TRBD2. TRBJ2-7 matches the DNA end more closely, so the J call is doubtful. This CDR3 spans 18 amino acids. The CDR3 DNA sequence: TGTGCCAGCAGTTTAGCGCTTGGGACTAGCGGGGACTCCTACGAGCAGTACTTC. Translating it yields CASSLALGTSGDSYEQYF.

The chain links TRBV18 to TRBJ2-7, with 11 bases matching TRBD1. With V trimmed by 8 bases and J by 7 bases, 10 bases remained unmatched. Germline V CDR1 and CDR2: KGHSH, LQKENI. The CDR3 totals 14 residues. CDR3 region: CASLRTGGAGEQYF. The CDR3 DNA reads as TGTGCCAGCCTCAGGACAGGGGGCGCGGGGGAGCAGTACTTC.

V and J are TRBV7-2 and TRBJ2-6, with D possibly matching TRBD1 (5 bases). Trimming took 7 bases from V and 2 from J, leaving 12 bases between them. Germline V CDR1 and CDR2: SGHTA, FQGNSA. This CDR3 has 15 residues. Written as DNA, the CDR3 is TGTGCCAGCACCCCGGAAGGGGCTGGGGCCAACGTCCTGACTTTC. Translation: CASTPEGAGANVLTF.

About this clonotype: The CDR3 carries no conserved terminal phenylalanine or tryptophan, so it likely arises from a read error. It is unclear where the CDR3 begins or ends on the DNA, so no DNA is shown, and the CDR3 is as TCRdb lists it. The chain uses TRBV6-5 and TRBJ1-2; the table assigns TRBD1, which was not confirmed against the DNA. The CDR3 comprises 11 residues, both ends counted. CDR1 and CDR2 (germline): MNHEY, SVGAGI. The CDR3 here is CATYAPGYFRL.

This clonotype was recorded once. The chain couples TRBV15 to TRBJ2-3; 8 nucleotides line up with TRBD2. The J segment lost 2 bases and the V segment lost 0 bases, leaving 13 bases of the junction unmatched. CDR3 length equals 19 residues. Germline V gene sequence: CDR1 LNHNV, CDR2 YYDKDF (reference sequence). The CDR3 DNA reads TGTGCCACCAGCAGAGATACTGTCCTGACTAGCGCCCACACAGATACGCAGTATTTT. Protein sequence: CATSRDTVLTSAHTDTQYF.

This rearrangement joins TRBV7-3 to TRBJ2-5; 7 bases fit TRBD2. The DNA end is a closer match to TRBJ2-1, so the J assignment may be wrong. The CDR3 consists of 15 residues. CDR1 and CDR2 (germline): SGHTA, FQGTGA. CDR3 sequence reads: CASSLWLAGAGEQFF. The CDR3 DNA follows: TGTGCCAGCAGCTTATGGCTGGCGGGAGCGGGTGAGCAGTTCTTC.

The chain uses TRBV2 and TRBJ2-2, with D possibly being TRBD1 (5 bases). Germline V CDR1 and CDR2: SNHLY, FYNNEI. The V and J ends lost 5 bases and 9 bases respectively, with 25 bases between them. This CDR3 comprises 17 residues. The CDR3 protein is CASSLLLDSTINRELFF. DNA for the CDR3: TGTGCCAGCAGTTTATTACTTGACAGCACCATTAACCGGGAGCTGTTTTTT.

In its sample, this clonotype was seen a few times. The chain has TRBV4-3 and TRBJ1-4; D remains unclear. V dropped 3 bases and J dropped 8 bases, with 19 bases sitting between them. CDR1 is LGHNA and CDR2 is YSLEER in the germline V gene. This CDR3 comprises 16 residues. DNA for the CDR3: TGCGCCAGCAGCCATCCAACCGGCCTTTTGGAGGAAAAACTGTTTTTT. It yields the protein CASSHPTGLLEEKLFF.

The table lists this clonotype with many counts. The CDR3, as DNA: TGTGCCAGCAGTGAGTCGGGGACCCAGTACTTC. Protein sequence: CASSESGTQYF. The genes are TRBV6-5 and TRBJ2-5, with D uncertain. The CDR3 length is 11 residues. CDR1 and CDR2 from the germline V gene are MNHEY and SVGAGI. Between the trimmed V and J ends, which lost 5 bases and 7 bases, there was a span of 8 bases.

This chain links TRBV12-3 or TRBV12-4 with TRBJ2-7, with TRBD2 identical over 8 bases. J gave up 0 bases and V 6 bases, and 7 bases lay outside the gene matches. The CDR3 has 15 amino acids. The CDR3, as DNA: TGTGCCAGCAGGGAGGGAGCGGGAGCCTCCTACGAGCAGTACTTC. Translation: CASREGAGASYEQYF.

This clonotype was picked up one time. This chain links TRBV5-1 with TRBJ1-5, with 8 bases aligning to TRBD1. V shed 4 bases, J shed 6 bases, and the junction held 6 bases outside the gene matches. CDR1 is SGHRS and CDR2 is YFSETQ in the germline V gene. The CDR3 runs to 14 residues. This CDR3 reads CASSTGQEGQPQHF. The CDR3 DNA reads TGCGCCAGCAGCACGGGACAGGAGGGTCAGCCCCAGCATTTT.

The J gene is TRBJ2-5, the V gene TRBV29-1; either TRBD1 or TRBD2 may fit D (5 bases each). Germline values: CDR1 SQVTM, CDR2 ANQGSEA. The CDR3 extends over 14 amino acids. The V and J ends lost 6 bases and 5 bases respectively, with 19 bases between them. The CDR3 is CSVDQEGRRETQYF. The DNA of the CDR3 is TGCAGCGTCGATCAAGAGGGGCGGCGGGAGACCCAGTACTTC.

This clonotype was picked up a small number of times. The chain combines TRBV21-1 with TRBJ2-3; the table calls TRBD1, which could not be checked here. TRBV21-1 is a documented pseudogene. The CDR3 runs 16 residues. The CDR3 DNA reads TGTGCCAGCAGCGATCGGAGCGGGGGCCTCACAGATACGCAGTATTTT. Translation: CASSDRSGGLTDTQYF.

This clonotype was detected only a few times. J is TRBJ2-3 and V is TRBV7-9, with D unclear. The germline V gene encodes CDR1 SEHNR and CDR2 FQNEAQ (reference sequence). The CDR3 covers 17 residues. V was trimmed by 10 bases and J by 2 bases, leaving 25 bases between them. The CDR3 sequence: CATSLLQERWATDTQYF. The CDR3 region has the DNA TGTGCCACCTCCCTCCTGCAGGAGAGATGGGCCACAGATACGCAGTATTTT.

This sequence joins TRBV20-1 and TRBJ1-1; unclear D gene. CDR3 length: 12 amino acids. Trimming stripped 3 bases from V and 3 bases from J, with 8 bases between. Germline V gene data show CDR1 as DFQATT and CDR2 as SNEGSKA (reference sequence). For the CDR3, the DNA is TGCAGTGCTAGCCCCTGGGACACTGAAGCTTTCTTT. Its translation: CSASPWDTEAFF.

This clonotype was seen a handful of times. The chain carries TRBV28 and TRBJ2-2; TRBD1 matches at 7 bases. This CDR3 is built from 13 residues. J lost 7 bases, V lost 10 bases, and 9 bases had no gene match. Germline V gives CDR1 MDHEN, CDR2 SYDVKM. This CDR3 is CATRGQVHGELFF. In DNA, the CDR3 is TGTGCCACCAGAGGACAGGTACACGGGGAGCTGTTTTTT.

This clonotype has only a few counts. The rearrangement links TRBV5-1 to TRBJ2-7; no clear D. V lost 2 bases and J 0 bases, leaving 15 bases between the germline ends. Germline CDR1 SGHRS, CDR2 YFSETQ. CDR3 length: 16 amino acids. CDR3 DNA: TGCGCCAGCAGCTTATGGCGCCAGGCCCTCTCCTACGAGCAGTACTTC. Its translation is CASSLWRQALSYEQYF. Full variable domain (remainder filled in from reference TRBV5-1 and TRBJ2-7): KAGVTQTPRYLIKTRGQQVTLSCSPISGHRSVSWYQQTPGQGLQFLFEYFSETQRNKGNFPGRFSGRQFSNSRSEMNVSTLELGDSALYLCASSLWRQALSYEQYFGPGTRLTVT.

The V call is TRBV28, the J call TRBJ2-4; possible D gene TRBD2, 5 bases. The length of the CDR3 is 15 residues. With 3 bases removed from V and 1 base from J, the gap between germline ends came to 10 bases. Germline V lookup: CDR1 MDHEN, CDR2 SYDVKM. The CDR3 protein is CASSFIAMAKNIQYF. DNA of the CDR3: TGTGCCAGCAGTTTCATAGCGATGGCCAAAAACATTCAGTACTTC.

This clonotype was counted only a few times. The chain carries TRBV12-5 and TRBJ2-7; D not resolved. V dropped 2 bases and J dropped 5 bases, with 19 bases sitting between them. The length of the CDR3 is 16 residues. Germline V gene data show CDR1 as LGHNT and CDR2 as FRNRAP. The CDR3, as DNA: TGTGCTAGTGGTTTGCCTCGACTGGGATCGAATAACGAGCAGTACTTC. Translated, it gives CASGLPRLGSNNEQYF.

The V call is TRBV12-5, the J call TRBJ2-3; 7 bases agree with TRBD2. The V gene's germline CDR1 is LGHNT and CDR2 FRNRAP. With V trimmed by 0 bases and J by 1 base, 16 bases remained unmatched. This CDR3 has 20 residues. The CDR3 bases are TGTGCTAGTGGTTTGGTACGGGGAACTAGCGACGGGGAGGGCACAGATACGCAGTATTTT. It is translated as CASGLVRGTSDGEGTDTQYF.

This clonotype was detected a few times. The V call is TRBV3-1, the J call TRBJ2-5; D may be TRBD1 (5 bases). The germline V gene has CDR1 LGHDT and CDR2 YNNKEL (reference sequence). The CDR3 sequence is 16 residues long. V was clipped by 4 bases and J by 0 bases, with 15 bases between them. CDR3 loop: CASSLSWGGNQETQYF. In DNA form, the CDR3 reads TGTGCCAGCAGCCTATCCTGGGGCGGAAACCAAGAGACCCAGTACTTC.

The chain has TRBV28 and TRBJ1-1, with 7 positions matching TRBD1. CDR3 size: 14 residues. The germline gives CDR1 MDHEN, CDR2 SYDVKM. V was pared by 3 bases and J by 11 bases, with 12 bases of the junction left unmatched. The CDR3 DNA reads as TGTGCCAGCAGTTTCGGGAGGGGGCGAAGTGGGGCTTTCTTT. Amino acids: CASSFGRGRSGAFF. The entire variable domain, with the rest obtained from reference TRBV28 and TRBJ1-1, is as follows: DVKVTQSSRYLVKRTGEKVFLECVQDMDHENMFWYRQDPGLGLRLIYFSYDVKMKEKGDIPEGYSVSREKKERFSLILESASTNQTSMYLCASSFGRGRSGAFFGQGTRLTVV.

CDR3 sequence reads: CASSIGGLTENTGELFF. The CDR3 region has the DNA TGTGCCAGTAGTATAGGAGGGCTCACAGAAAATACCGGGGAGCTGTTTTTT. V gene TRBV19 combines with J gene TRBJ2-2; tentative D call: TRBD2 (5 bases). V was cut by 1 base and J by 5 bases, with 17 bases left in between. The CDR3 totals 17 residues. Per germline, CDR1 LNHDA and CDR2 SQIVND (reference sequence).

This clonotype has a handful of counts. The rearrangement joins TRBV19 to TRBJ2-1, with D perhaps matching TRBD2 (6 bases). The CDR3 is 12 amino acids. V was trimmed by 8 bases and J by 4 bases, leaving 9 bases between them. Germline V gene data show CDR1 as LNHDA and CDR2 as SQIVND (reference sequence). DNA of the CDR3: TGTGCCAGTGTTGGAGGGTACAATGAGCAGTTCTTC. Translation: CASVGGYNEQFF.